This entry is about one T cell receptor beta chain. What it binds is unknown. The data were obtained in a study of cytomegalovirus exposure and HLA in healthy donors. Broader study findings: The study found most TCR sequences rare, yet found some public TCRs in many donors. A highly shared variant cluster was judged a likely technical artifact.

The CDR3 length is 13 residues. The V and J ends lost 0 bases and 10 bases respectively, with 10 bases between them. From germline, CDR1 is KGHSH and CDR2 LQKENI. Primers included in the PCR were 60 Vbeta and 13 Jbeta primers. Generated by immunoSEQ multiplex PCR, the TCRdb table keeps only in-frame clones and is missing some. The sample has about 82,000 clones; less than 80% are singletons. This rearrangement joins TRBV18 to TRBJ2-1; TRBD2 is a possible D gene (5 bases). The origin of this receptor is a human donor in good health. Sample: PBMCs. The DNA for the CDR3 is TGTGCCAGCTCACCACCTCCGGGGTACGAGCAGTTCTTC. As protein: CASSPPPGYEQFF.